These T cell receptor beta chains were read from a single sample in a study of blood T cell repertoires in COVID-19. TCRdb's table, derived via immunoSEQ multiplex PCR, lists solely in-frame clones and lacks some. The table shows approximately 10,000 clones, with approximately 85% occurring only once. Input material: peripheral blood. Every receptor here comes from a human donor in a cohort sampled during active COVID-19. CDR3s include the opening cysteine and the closing phenylalanine or tryptophan. A D gene is named only where the DNA matches it firmly. Expanded clones are given a class, and other clones once, few, many or no size at all.

abundance,d_gene,j_gene,v_gene,CDR3aa,CDR3nt
.,TRBD2,TRBJ2-2,TRBV6-4,CASSPREREGLMNTGELFF,TGTGCCAGCAGTCCTAGGGAGCGGGAGGGCCTTATGAACACCGGGGAGCTGTTTTTT
few,.,TRBJ2-1,TRBV28,CASSLSSGAGEQFF,TGTGCCAGCAGTTTATCGTCGGGAGCGGGTGAGCAGTTCTTC
.,TRBD2,TRBJ2-1,TRBV28,CASSLWTSGSIGEQFF,TGTGCCAGCAGTCTCTGGACTAGCGGGAGTATCGGTGAGCAGTTCTTC
.,.,TRBJ2-1,TRBV7-7,CASSLGRGPYNEQFF,TGTGCTAGCAGCTTAGGCAGGGGCCCCTACAATGAGCAGTTCTTC
.,TRBD2,TRBJ2-3,TRBV7-9,CASSKRLAGGVRSTDTQYF,TGTGCCAGCAGCAAAAGACTAGCGGGAGGGGTAAGGAGCACAGATACGCAGTATTTT
.,TRBD1,TRBJ2-5,TRBV15,CATSRAGQGAGSGQETQYF,TGTGCCACCAGCAGAGCTGGACAGGGGGCGGGAAGTGGTCAAGAGACCCAGTACTTC
.,TRBD1,TRBJ1-4,TRBV19,CASSPQGSGKEKLFF,TGTGCCAGTAGCCCACAGGGGAGCGGAAAAGAAAAACTGTTTTTT
large,.,TRBJ2-1,TRBV4-1,CASSQDYNNEQFF,TGCGCCAGCAGCCAAGACTATAACAATGAGCAGTTCTTC
.,.,TRBJ1-6,TRBV3-1/TRBV3-2,CASSLRTDNSPLHF,TGTGCCAGCAGCTTACGGACAGATAATTCACCCCTCCACTTT
.,TRBD2,TRBJ2-5,TRBV29-1,CSVSGLAGGETQYF,TGCAGCGTATCGGGACTAGCGGGGGGGGAGACCCAGTACTTC
.,.,TRBJ2-1,TRBV5-1,CASSLSPRWSYNEQFF,TGCGCCAGCAGCTTGAGCCCACGGTGGTCCTACAATGAGCAGTTCTTC
once,TRBD1,TRBJ1-2,TRBV5-1,CASSLNAQGAFDGYTF,TGCGCCAGCAGCTTGAACGCCCAGGGGGCTTTCGATGGCTACACCTTC
.,.,TRBJ2-1,TRBV7-2,CASSLDLSEQFF,TGTGCCAGCAGCTTAGATCTGTCTGAGCAGTTCTTC
.,TRBD2,TRBJ2-7,TRBV15,CATSRPGLAGEVGSYEQYF,TGTGCCACCAGCAGACCGGGACTAGCGGGAGAGGTGGGCTCCTACGAGCAGTACTTC
.,.,TRBJ2-1,TRBV5-1,CASSLGQMYNEQFF,TGCGCCAGCAGCTTGGGGCAGATGTACAATGAGCAGTTCTTC
.,.,TRBJ1-3,TRBV15,CATSRDPRGSGNTIYF,TGTGCCACCAGCAGAGATCCCAGGGGCTCTGGAAACACCATATATTTT
once,TRBD2,TRBJ2-5,TRBV6-2/TRBV6-3,CASSYGLAGALGETQYF,TGTGCCAGCAGTTACGGACTAGCGGGAGCCCTCGGGGAGACCCAGTACTTC
.,.,TRBJ1-4,TRBV27,CASGRSGSANEKLFF,TGTGCCAGCGGACGGAGCGGTTCGGCTAATGAAAAACTGTTTTTT
.,TRBD2,TRBJ2-3,TRBV9,CASSGGGAFADTQYF,TGTGCCAGCAGCGGCGGGGGGGCCTTCGCAGATACGCAGTATTTT
.,TRBD2,TRBJ2-5,TRBV5-1,CASRVVAGAQETQYF,TGCGCCAGCAGGGTGGTAGCGGGGGCCCAAGAGACCCAGTACTTC
once,TRBD1,TRBJ2-1,TRBV27,CASSFQGAYEQFF,TGTGCCAGCAGTTTCCAGGGGGCCTATGAGCAGTTCTTC
.,.,TRBJ1-6,TRBV19,CASSISDSYNSPLHF,TGTGCCAGTAGTATCAGTGACTCCTATAATTCACCCCTCCACTTT
.,TRBD1,TRBJ1-5,TRBV7-9,CASSLARDRGNQPQHF,TGTGCCAGCAGCTTAGCTAGGGACAGGGGCAATCAGCCCCAGCATTTT
.,TRBD2,TRBJ2-1,TRBV9,CASSLGLAGGPYNEQFF,TGTGCCAGCAGCCTGGGACTAGCGGGGGGGCCCTACAATGAGCAGTTCTTC
once,TRBD1,TRBJ1-1,TRBV9,CASSADPGTGDTEAFF,TGTGCCAGCAGCGCCGATCCCGGGACAGGGGATACTGAAGCTTTCTTT
.,TRBD1,TRBJ2-5,TRBV19,CASKGQHQETQYF,TGTGCCAGTAAGGGACAGCACCAAGAGACCCAGTACTTC
once,.,TRBJ2-7,TRBV9,CASSATGLVGGEQYF,TGTGCCAGCAGCGCTACGGGACTCGTGGGGGGCGAGCAGTACTTC
.,.,TRBJ1-1,TRBV27,CASIDRPGAMNTEAFF,TGTGCCAGTATTGACAGGCCCGGTGCCATGAACACTGAAGCTTTCTTT
.,TRBD2,TRBJ2-7,TRBV6-5,CASTSGLAGVGEQYF,TGTGCCAGCACTTCGGGACTAGCGGGAGTCGGCGAGCAGTACTTC
.,.,TRBJ2-4,TRBV5-1,CASSLQPGREPAKNIQYF,TGCGCCAGCAGCCTCCAACCAGGCCGGGAGCCAGCCAAAAACATTCAGTACTTC